This TCR beta chain is drawn from a study of blood T cell repertoires in COVID-19. Study details: Acute-phase and convalescent COVID-19 samples originated in the United States, Italy and Spain. PBMCs, B-cell-depleted T cells, or T cells were the source of the cDNA or gDNA that made up the material.

Per the original methods: Nucleated cell number was recorded as an estimate derived from reference gene primer amplification. Clones were sequenced by immunoSEQ multiplex PCR, and TCRdb holds only the in-frame ones, with some missing. The V and J calls and the clone size are those of that table, but D and trimming were determined from the DNA. The table includes about 21,000 clones, roughly 80% detected once. The CDR3 totals 15 residues. CDR1 is MNHNY and CDR2 is SVGAGI in the germline V gene (reference sequence). V was cut by 10 bases and J by 0 bases, with 16 bases left in between. This TCR was sampled from a man aged 55-75 years with active COVID-19. Sequenced input: peripheral blood. This chain connects TRBV6-6 to TRBJ1-5, with unresolved D. The CDR3 DNA follows: TGTGCCACCTCTCCCTTGACTGTTAGCAATCAGCCCCAGCATTTT. Protein product: CATSPLTVSNQPQHF.